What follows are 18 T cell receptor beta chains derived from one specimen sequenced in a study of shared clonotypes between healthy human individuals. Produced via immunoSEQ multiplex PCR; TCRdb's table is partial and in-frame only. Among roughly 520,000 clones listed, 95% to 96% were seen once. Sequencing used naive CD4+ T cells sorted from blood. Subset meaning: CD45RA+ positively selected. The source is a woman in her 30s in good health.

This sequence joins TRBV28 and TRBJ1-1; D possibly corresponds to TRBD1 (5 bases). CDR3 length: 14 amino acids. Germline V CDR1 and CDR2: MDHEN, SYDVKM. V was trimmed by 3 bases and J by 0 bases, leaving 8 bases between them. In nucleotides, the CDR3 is TGTGCCAGCAGTTTTCAGGACATGAACACTGAAGCTTTCTTT. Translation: CASSFQDMNTEAFF.

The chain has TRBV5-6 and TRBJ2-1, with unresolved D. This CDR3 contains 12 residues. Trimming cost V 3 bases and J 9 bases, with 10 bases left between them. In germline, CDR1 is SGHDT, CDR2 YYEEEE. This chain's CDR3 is CASSSTVTEQFF. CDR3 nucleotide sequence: TGTGCCAGCAGCTCTACTGTTACTGAGCAGTTCTTC.

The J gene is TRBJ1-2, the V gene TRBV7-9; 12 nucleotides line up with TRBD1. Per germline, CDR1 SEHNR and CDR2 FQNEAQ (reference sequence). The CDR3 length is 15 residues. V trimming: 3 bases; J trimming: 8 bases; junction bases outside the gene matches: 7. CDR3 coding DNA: TGTGCCAGCAGCTTGGTGGGACAGGGGGCGCGAGGCTACACCTTC. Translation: CASSLVGQGARGYTF.

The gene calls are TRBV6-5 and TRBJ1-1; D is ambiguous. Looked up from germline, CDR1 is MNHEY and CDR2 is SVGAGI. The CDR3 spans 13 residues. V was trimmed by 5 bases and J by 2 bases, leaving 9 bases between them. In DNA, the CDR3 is TGTGCCAGCAGTGTCCGGGTCAACACTGAAGCTTTCTTT. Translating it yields CASSVRVNTEAFF.

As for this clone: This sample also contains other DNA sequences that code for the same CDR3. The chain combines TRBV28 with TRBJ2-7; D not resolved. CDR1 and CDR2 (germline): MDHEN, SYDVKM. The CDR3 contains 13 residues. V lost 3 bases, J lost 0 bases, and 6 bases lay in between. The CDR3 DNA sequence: TGTGCCAGCAGTTTGGGCCGCTCCTACGAGCAGTACTTC. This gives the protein CASSLGRSYEQYF.

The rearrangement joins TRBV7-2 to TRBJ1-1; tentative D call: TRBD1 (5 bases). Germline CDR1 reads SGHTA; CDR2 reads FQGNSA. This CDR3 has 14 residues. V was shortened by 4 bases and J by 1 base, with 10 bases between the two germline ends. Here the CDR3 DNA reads TGTGCCAGCAGCTCGGGGCAGCCGAACACTGAAGCTTTCTTT. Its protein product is CASSSGQPNTEAFF.

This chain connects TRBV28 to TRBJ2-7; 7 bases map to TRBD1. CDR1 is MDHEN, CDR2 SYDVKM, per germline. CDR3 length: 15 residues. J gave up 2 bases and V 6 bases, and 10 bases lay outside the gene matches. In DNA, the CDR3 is TGTGCCAGCAGCCCCAAGGGACAGCTAACCTACGAGCAGTACTTC. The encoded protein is CASSPKGQLTYEQYF.

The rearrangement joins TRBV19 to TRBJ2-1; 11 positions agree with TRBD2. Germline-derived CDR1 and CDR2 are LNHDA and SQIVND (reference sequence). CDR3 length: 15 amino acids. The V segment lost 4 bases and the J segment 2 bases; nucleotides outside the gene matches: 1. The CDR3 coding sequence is TGTGCCAGTAGTACACTAGCGGGAGCCTACAATGAGCAGTTCTTC. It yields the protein CASSTLAGAYNEQFF. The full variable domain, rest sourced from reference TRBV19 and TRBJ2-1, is DGGITQSPKYLFRKEGQNVTLSCEQNLNHDAMYWYRQDPGQGLRLIYYSQIVNDFQKGDIAEGYSVSREKKESFPLTVTSAQKNPTAFYLCASSTLAGAYNEQFFGPGTRLTVL.

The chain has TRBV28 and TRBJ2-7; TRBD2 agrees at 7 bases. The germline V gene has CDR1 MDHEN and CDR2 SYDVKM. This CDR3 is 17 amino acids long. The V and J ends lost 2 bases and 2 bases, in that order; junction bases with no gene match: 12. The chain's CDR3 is CASSLPPRGGGTYEQYF. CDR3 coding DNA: TGTGCCAGCAGTTTACCCCCTAGGGGCGGGGGTACCTACGAGCAGTACTTC.

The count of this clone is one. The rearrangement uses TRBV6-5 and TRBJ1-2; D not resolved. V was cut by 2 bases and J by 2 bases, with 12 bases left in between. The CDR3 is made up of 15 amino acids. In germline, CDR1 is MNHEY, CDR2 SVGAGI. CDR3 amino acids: CASSYTSRVNYGYTF. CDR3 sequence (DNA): TGTGCCAGCAGTTACACGTCACGAGTAAACTATGGCTACACCTTC.

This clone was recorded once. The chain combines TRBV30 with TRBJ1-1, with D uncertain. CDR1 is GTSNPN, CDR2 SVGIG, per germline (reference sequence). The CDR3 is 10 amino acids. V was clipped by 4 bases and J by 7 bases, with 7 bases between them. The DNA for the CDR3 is TGTGCCTGGACCCAAGTTGAAGCTTTCTTT. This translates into CAWTQVEAFF.

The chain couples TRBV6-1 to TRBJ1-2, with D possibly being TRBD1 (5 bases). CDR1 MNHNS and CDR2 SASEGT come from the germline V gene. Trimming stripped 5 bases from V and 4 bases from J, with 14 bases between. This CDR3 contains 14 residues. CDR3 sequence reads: CASSSTGTVYGYTF. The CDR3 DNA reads TGTGCCAGCAGTTCCACCGGGACGGTCTATGGCTACACCTTC.

The CDR3 coding sequence is TGTGCCAGCAGCCGGGCGGGAGGGAGAGAAGGGGATGAGCAGTTCTTC. Translated: CASSRAGGREGDEQFF. The chain has TRBV5-8 and TRBJ2-1; 9 bases fit TRBD2. CDR1 is SGHTS and CDR2 is YDEGEE in the germline V gene. There are 16 residues in the CDR3. V lost 4 bases to trimming and J lost 8 bases; unmatched junction nucleotides: 13.

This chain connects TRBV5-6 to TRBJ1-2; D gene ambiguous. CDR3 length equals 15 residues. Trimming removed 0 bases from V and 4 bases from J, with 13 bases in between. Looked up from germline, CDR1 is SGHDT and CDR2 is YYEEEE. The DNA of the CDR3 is TGTGCCAGCAGCTTGGGGGAAAGGATGGGCTATGGCTACACCTTC. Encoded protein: CASSLGERMGYGYTF.

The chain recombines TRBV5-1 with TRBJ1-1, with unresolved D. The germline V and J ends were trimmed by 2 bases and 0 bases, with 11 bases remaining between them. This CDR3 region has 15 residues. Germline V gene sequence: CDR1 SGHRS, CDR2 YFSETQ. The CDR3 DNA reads TGCGCCAGCAGCTTATTCTCCGAGCTGAACACTGAAGCTTTCTTT. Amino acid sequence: CASSLFSELNTEAFF. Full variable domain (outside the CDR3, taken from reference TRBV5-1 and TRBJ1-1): KAGVTQTPRYLIKTRGQQVTLSCSPISGHRSVSWYQQTPGQGLQFLFEYFSETQRNKGNFPGRFSGRQFSNSRSEMNVSTLELGDSALYLCASSLFSELNTEAFFGQGTRLTVV.

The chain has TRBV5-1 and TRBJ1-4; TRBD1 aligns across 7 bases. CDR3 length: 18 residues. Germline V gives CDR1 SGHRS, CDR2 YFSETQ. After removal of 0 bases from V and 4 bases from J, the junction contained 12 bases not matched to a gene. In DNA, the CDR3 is TGCGCCAGCAGCTTGGGAGGGGGCCCTCCGTTAATTAATGAAAAACTGTTTTTT. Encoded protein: CASSLGGGPPLINEKLFF.

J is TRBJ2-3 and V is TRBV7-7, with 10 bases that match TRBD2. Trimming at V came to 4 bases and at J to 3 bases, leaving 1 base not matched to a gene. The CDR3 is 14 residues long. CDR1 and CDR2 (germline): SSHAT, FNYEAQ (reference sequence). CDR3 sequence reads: CASSSGLATDTQYF. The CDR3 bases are TGTGCCAGCAGCTCGGGACTAGCGACAGATACGCAGTATTTT.

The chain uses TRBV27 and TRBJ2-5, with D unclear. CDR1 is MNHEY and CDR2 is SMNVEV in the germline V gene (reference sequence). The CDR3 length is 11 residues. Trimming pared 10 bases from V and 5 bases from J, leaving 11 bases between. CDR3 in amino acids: CATSYGETQYF. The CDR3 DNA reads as TGTGCCACCTCTTACGGGGAGACCCAGTACTTC.